The T cell receptor beta chain described here comes from a study of T cell clonotyping in hematopoietic cell transplantation. Overall study findings and caveats: Pathologically expanded recipient clonotypes increased progressively from day 30 to day 180 as diversity fell.

The time point: recipient sample about 28 days before transplant, after cytoreduction. Some clones are missing from TCRdb's copy, which holds only in-frame ones; the method was immunoSEQ multiplex PCR. Of some 9,400 clones listed, roughly nine tenths are singletons. Points on this clone: As yet, its antigen is unknown.

The sample consisted of peripheral blood mononuclear cells, taken before stem cell transplant. The sequence came from a woman aged 55-75 years with acute myeloid leukemia. Some clones in this sample may be carry-over from other donors' samples.

CDR3 nucleotide sequence: TGTGCCAGCAGCATAAGGACTAGCGGGACATCTGAGCAGTACTTC. Translated: CASSIRTSGTSEQYF. The chain combines TRBV27 with TRBJ2-7, with TRBD2 matching 12 bases. Germline trimming cut 6 bases from V and 7 bases from J; bases unmatched to any gene: 10. Germline V CDR1 and CDR2: MNHEY, SMNVEV (reference sequence). There are 15 residues in the CDR3.